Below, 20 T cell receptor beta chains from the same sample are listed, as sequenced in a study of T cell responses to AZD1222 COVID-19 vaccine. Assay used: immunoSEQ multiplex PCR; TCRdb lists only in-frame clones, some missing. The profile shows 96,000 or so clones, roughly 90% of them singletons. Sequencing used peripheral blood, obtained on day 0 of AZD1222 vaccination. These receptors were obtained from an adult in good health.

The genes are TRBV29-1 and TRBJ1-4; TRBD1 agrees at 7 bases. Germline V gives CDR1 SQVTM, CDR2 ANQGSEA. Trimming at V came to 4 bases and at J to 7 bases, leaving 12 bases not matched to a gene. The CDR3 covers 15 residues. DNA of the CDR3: TGCAGCGTTGGGACCCAGGGGGGGGCTCGTGAAAAACTGTTTTTT. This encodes CSVGTQGGAREKLFF.

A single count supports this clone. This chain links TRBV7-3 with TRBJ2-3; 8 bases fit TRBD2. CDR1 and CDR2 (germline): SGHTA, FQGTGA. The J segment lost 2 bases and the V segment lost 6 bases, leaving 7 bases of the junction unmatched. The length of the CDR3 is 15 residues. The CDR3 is CASRPAGAYTDTQYF. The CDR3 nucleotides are TGTGCCAGCAGGCCAGCGGGAGCATACACAGATACGCAGTATTTT.

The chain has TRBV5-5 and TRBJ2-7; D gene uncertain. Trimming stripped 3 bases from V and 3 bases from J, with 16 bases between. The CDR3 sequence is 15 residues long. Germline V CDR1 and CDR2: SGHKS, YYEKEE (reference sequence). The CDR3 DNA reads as TGTGCCAGCAGCTCACCCCCGGAATCCGACTACGAGCAGTACTTC. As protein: CASSSPPESDYEQYF.

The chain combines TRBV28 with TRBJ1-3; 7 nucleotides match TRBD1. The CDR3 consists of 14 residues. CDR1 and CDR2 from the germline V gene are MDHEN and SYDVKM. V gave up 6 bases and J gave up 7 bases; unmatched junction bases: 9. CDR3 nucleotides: TGTGCCAGCAGACCCGACAGGGTGGGTAACACCATATATTTT. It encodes CASRPDRVGNTIYF. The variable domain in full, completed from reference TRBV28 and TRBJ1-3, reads DVKVTQSSRYLVKRTGEKVFLECVQDMDHENMFWYRQDPGLGLRLIYFSYDVKMKEKGDIPEGYSVSREKKERFSLILESASTNQTSMYLCASRPDRVGNTIYFGEGSWLTVV.

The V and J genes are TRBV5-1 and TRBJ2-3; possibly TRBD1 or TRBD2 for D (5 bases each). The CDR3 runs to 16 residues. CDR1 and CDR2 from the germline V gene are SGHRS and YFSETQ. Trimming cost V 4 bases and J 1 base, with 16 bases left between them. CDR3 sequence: CASSLGSGTRTDTQYF. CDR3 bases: TGCGCCAGCAGCCTGGGCTCTGGGACCCGCACAGATACGCAGTATTTT.

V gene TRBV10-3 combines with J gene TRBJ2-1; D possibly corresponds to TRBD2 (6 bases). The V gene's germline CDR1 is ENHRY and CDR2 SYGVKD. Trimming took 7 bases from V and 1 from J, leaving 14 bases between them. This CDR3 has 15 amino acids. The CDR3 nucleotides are TGTGCCATCAACCAGGAGGGAGGATCCTACAATGAGCAGTTCTTC. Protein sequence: CAINQEGGSYNEQFF.

CDR3 residues: CASSYQGTGYEQYF. CDR3 sequence (DNA): TGTGCCAGCTCATACCAAGGGACAGGGTACGAGCAGTACTTC. V usage is TRBV18 and J usage is TRBJ2-7, with 9 bases that match TRBD1. There are 14 residues in the CDR3. From germline, CDR1 is KGHSH and CDR2 LQKENI. The V and J ends lost 5 bases and 4 bases, in that order; junction bases with no gene match: 6.

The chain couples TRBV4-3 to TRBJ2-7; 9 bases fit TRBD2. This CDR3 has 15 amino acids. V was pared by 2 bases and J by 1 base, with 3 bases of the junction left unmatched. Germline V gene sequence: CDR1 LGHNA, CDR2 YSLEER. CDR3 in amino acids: CASSQLAGESYEQYF. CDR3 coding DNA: TGCGCCAGCAGCCAATTAGCGGGGGAGTCCTACGAGCAGTACTTC.

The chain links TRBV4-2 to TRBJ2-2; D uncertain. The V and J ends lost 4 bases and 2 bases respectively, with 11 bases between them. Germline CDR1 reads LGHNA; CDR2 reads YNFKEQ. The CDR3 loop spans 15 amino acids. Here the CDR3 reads CASSPKGGNTGELFF. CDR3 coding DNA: TGTGCCAGCAGCCCCAAGGGCGGAAACACCGGGGAGCTGTTTTTT.

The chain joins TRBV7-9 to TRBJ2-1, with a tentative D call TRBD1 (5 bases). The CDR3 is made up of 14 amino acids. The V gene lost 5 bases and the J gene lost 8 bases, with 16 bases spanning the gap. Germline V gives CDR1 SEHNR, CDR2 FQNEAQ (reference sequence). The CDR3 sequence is CASSPLPQGYEQFF. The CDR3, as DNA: TGTGCCAGCAGCCCCCTTCCTCAGGGTTATGAGCAGTTCTTC.

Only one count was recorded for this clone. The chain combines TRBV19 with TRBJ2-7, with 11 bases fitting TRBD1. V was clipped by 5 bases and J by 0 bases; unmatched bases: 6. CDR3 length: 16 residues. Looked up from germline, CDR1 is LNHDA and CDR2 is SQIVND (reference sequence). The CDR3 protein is CASSLAGTGGSYEQYF. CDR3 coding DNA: TGTGCCAGTAGTCTGGCCGGGACAGGGGGCTCCTACGAGCAGTACTTC.

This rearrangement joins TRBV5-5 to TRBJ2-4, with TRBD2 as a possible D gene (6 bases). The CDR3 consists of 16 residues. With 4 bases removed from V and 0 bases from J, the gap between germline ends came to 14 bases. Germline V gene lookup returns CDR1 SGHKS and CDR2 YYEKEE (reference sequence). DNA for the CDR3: TGTGCCAGCAGCCCCGCGGCGGGGCTAGCCAAAAACATTCAGTACTTC. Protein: CASSPAAGLAKNIQYF.

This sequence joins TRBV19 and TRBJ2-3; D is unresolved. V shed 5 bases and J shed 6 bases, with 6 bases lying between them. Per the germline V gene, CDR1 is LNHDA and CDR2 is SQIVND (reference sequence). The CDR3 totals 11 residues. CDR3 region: CASSLGDTQYF. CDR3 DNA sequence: TGTGCCAGTAGTCTTGGGGATACGCAGTATTTT.

The CDR3, as DNA: TGTGCCAGCAGCTCGAATCTAGCGGGATCGAACACCGGGGAGCTGTTTTTT. It codes for CASSSNLAGSNTGELFF. The gene calls are TRBV7-3 and TRBJ2-2, with 9 bases fitting TRBD2. Germline CDR1 reads SGHTA; CDR2 reads FQGTGA. The CDR3 covers 17 residues. Trimming took 4 bases from V and 0 from J; bases not matched to a gene: 6.

The CDR3 nucleotides are TGTGCCAGCAGCCAGGCACTAGCGGGAGTAGATACGCAGTATTTT. Translated: CASSQALAGVDTQYF. This chain uses TRBV4-2 with TRBJ2-3, with 11 bases that match TRBD2. J lost 5 bases, V lost 3 bases, and 4 bases had no gene match. Germline assignment: CDR1 LGHNA and CDR2 YNFKEQ. The CDR3 runs 15 residues.

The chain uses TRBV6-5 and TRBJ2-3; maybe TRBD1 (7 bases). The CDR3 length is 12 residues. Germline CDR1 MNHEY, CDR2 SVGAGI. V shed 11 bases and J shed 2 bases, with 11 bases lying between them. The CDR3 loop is CAGGTVTDTQYF. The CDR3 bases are TGTGCCGGGGGGACAGTCACAGATACGCAGTATTTT.

DNA of the CDR3: TGTGCCAGCAACCCGACAGGGACCGAGACCCAGTACTTC. Protein product: CASNPTGTETQYF. This sequence joins TRBV6-5 and TRBJ2-5; the match to TRBD1 covers 7 bases. The length of the CDR3 is 13 residues. Losses at the gene ends were 7 bases for V and 5 bases for J; bases not matched to a gene: 7. Germline V lookup: CDR1 MNHEY, CDR2 SVGAGI.

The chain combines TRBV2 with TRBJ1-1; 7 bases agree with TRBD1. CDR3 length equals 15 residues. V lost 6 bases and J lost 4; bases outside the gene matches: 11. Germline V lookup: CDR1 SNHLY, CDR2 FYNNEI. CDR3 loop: CASSADRATGTEAFF. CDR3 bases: TGTGCCAGCAGCGCCGACAGGGCCACGGGCACTGAAGCTTTCTTT.

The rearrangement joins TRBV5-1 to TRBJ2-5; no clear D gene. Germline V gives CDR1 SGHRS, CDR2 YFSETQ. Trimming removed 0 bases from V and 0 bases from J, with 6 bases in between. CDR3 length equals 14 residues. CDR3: CASSLDPNQETQYF. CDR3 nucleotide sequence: TGCGCCAGCAGCTTGGATCCGAACCAAGAGACCCAGTACTTC.

This chain's CDR3 is CASSYPGELFF. CDR3 sequence (DNA): TGTGCCAGCAGTTATCCGGGGGAGCTGTTTTTT. The chain couples TRBV6-2 or TRBV6-3 to TRBJ2-2; D is uncertain. The germline V and J ends were trimmed by 3 bases and 8 bases, with 4 bases remaining between them. Germline V gives CDR1 MNHEY, CDR2 SVGEGT. The CDR3 totals 11 residues.